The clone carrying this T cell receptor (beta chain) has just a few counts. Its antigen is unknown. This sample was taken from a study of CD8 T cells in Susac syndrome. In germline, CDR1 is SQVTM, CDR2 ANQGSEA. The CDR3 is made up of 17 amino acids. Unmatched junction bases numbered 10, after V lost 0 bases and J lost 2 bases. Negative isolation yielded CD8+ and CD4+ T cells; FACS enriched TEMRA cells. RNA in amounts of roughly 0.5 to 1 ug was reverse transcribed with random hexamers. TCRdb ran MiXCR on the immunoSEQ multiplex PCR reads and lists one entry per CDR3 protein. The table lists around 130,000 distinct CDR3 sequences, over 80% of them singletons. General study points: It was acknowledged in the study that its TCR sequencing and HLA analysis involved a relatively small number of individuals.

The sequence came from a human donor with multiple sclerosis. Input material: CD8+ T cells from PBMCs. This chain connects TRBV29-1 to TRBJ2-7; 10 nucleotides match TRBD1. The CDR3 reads CSVEDRSGTGAPYEQYF. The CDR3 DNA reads TGCAGCGTTGAAGATCGGTCTGGGACAGGGGCCCCCTACGAGCAGTACTTC.